The table lists the clone carrying this T cell receptor (beta chain) with many counts. An oligo carrying a UMI was ligated to the cDNA 3' end. The first PCR ran 4 to 5 cycles with an equimolar RC1.1 and RC1.2 beta primer mix. Each CDR3 protein gets one entry after TCRdb re-called the UMI-ligation and nested PCR reads with MiXCR. This table has some 48,000 distinct CDR3 sequences, 11% appearing once. Germline V gives CDR1 LGHNA, CDR2 YSLEER. V gave up 0 bases and J gave up 0 bases, with 10 bases separating them. This CDR3 is built from 16 residues. The sample is PBMC spiked with counted cells of clone KT2. The data are from a study of quantifying T cell responses using KT2 cells. In the study overall: TCR alpha and beta constant-region primers primed reverse transcription of RNA. The T4 ligation step was estimated to exceed 9% efficiency under optimum conditions.

The sequence was collected from a human donor. Sequences were obtained from PBMCs spiked with cells of the T cell clone KT2. The chain joins TRBV4-3 to TRBJ2-3; TRBD2 is a possible D gene (6 bases). The CDR3 loop is CASSQDFSGSTDTQYF. In DNA, the CDR3 is TGCGCCAGCAGCCAAGATTTCAGCGGGAGCACAGATACGCAGTATTTT.